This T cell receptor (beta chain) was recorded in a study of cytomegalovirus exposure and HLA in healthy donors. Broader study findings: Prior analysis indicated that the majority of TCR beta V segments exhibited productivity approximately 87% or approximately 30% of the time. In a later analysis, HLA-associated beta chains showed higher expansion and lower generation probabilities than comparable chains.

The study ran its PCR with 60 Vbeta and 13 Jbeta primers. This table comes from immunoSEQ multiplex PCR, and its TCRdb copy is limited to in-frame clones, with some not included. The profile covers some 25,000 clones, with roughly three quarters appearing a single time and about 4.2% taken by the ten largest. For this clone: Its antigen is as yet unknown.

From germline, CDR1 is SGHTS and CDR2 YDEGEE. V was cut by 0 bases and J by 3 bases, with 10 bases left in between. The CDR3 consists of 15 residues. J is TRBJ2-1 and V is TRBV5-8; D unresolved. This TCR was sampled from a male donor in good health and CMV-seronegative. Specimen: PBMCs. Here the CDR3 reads CASSLGLHYYNEQFF. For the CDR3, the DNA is TGTGCCAGCAGCTTGGGACTTCACTACTACAATGAGCAGTTCTTC.